A single sample gave rise to the 20 T cell receptor beta chains below, sequenced in a study of cytomegalovirus exposure and HLA in healthy donors. It was with 60 Vbeta and 13 Jbeta primers that the PCR ran. The assay was immunoSEQ multiplex PCR, and TCRdb's table has in-frame clones only and misses some. Among approximately 120,000 clones listed, around 70% were seen once. Specimen: PBMCs. The receptors shown here come from a woman aged 70-85 years in good health and CMV-seropositive.

The gene calls are TRBV19 and TRBJ1-1; D gene unclear. The CDR3 is 16 amino acids. CDR1 and CDR2 from the germline V gene are LNHDA and SQIVND (reference sequence). Trimming removed 3 bases at V and 4 bases at J, with 18 bases between. CDR3 amino acids: CASSIGGPEVPTEAFF. The CDR3 DNA is TGTGCCAGTAGTATCGGTGGCCCAGAGGTTCCCACTGAAGCTTTCTTT.

The chain is built from TRBV5-6 and TRBJ2-7; D is unclear. Germline V gene lookup returns CDR1 SGHDT and CDR2 YYEEEE. Trimming took off 1 base at V and 2 bases at J, with 10 bases between the two ends. This CDR3 has 14 amino acids. The chain's CDR3 is CASSLRGMAYEQYF. DNA of the CDR3: TGTGCCAGCAGCTTGAGAGGAATGGCCTACGAGCAGTACTTC.

The chain joins TRBV5-4 to TRBJ1-4, with a weak D call TRBD1 (5 bases). Germline values: CDR1 SGHNT, CDR2 YYREEE (reference sequence). The CDR3 consists of 14 residues. Trimming left V 3 bases short and J 6 bases short, with 12 bases between. CDR3 protein: CASSSQGRDEKLFF. Written as DNA, the CDR3 is TGTGCCAGCAGCTCTCAGGGTAGGGATGAAAAACTGTTTTTT.

The DNA of the CDR3 is TGTGCCAGCAGGAAGGGGGGGAGGGAGACCCAGTACTTC. This gives the protein CASRKGGRETQYF. The chain carries TRBV28 and TRBJ2-5, with D possibly being TRBD2 (7 bases). Germline V lookup: CDR1 MDHEN, CDR2 SYDVKM. The V gene lost 6 bases and the J gene lost 5 bases, with 13 bases spanning the gap. This CDR3 contains 13 residues.

The chain employs TRBV6-5 and TRBJ1-1; tentative D call: TRBD1 (5 bases). CDR1 is MNHEY, CDR2 SVGAGI, per germline. CDR3 length: 15 residues. Trimming took 0 bases from V and 3 from J, leaving 11 bases between them. This CDR3 reads CASSYSALGDTEAFF. The CDR3 region has the DNA TGTGCCAGCAGTTACTCGGCCCTAGGGGACACTGAAGCTTTCTTT.

This clone was observed a handful of times. The chain links TRBV6-5 to TRBJ2-2; TRBD1 is a possible D gene (6 bases). The CDR3 is 13 residues long. Germline CDR1 is MNHEY and CDR2 is SVGAGI. V shed 6 bases and J shed 5 bases, with 10 bases lying between them. The CDR3 DNA sequence: TGTGCCAGCAGCCTACAGGGAACCGGGGAGCTGTTTTTT. Amino acids: CASSLQGTGELFF.

This clone was seen a handful of times. The V and J genes are TRBV30 and TRBJ1-1; 8 nucleotides agree with TRBD1. J was trimmed by 9 bases and V by 4 bases; bases with no gene match: 4. The CDR3 covers 11 residues. CDR1 is GTSNPN and CDR2 is SVGIG in the germline V gene (reference sequence). The CDR3 DNA reads TGTGCCTGGACCACAGGGGGGAAAGCTTTCTTT. Amino acid sequence: CAWTTGGKAFF.

The V gene is TRBV2, the J gene TRBJ2-5; 7 nucleotides line up with TRBD2. The germline V gene has CDR1 SNHLY and CDR2 FYNNEI. This CDR3 is built from 13 residues. The ends lost 3 bases at V and 4 bases at J; junction bases unmatched: 2. CDR3: CASSEGGRETQYF. In nucleotides, the CDR3 is TGTGCCAGCAGTGAGGGGGGGAGAGAGACCCAGTACTTC.

The J gene is TRBJ2-7, the V gene TRBV18, with TRBD2 identical over 10 bases. The CDR3 contains 15 residues. With V trimmed by 4 bases and J by 4 bases, 7 bases remained unmatched. In germline, CDR1 is KGHSH, CDR2 LQKENI. CDR3 bases: TGTGCCAGCTCACAGGAGATAGCGGGAGGATACGAGCAGTACTTC. Translating gives CASSQEIAGGYEQYF.

The V call is TRBV7-2, the J call TRBJ1-1; possible D gene TRBD1, 6 bases. Trimming took off 4 bases at V and 1 base at J, with 16 bases between the two ends. CDR1 is SGHTA and CDR2 is FQGNSA in the germline V gene. The CDR3 contains 16 residues. The CDR3 region is CASSSSAGASNTEAFF. DNA for the CDR3: TGTGCCAGCAGCTCCTCGGCGGGGGCTTCGAACACTGAAGCTTTCTTT.

The CDR3: CASSSSGALNEKLFF. Here the CDR3 DNA reads TGTGCCAGCAGCTCTTCAGGGGCCCTCAATGAAAAACTGTTTTTT. The chain couples TRBV7-9 to TRBJ1-4, with D perhaps TRBD1 (6 bases). Trimming removed 4 bases from V and 5 bases from J, with 14 bases in between. This CDR3 region has 15 residues. Germline lookup yields CDR1 SEHNR and CDR2 FQNEAQ (reference sequence).

V is TRBV6-5 and J is TRBJ2-1, with D possibly TRBD1 on 6 matching bases. CDR3 length: 15 amino acids. The V gene's germline CDR1 is MNHEY and CDR2 SVGAGI. Trimming pared 4 bases from V and 4 bases from J, leaving 14 bases between. The CDR3 loop reads CASSSPDSAYNEQFF. CDR3 bases: TGTGCCAGCAGTTCTCCGGACAGCGCTTACAATGAGCAGTTCTTC.

This chain links TRBV30 with TRBJ1-6, with D perhaps TRBD1 (5 bases). The CDR3 length is 13 residues. V was trimmed by 4 bases and J by 10 bases, leaving 14 bases between them. Germline-derived CDR1 and CDR2 are GTSNPN and SVGIG (reference sequence). The CDR3 sequence: CAWTPRQISPLHF. The CDR3 region has the DNA TGTGCCTGGACCCCCCGACAGATCTCACCCCTCCACTTT.

The chain links TRBV25-1 to TRBJ2-3; TRBD2 agrees at 8 bases. V shed 4 bases and J 1 base; nucleotides not matched to a gene: 10. CDR1 and CDR2 (germline): MGHDK, SYGVNS. This CDR3 has 17 amino acids. CDR3 bases: TGTGCCAGCAGTGGAACTATGGCTAGCGGGCGCACAGATACGCAGTATTTT. This translates into CASSGTMASGRTDTQYF. Using reference TRBV25-1 and TRBJ2-3 for the parts outside the CDR3, the full variable domain is EADIYQTPRYLVIGTGKKITLECSQTMGHDKMYWYQQDPGMELHLIHYSYGVNSTEKGDLSSESTVSRIRTEHFPLTLESARPSHTSQYLCASSGTMASGRTDTQYFGPGTRLTVL.

The chain couples TRBV18 to TRBJ1-1, with D perhaps matching TRBD1 (6 bases). The V and J ends lost 2 bases and 0 bases respectively, with 13 bases between them. This CDR3 has 16 residues. Germline V gene data show CDR1 as KGHSH and CDR2 as LQKENI. The CDR3 protein is CASSPSEQGLNTEAFF. The CDR3 nucleotides are TGTGCCAGCTCACCATCAGAACAGGGCCTGAACACTGAAGCTTTCTTT. The whole variable domain, remainder taken from reference TRBV18 and TRBJ1-1, is NAGVMQNPRHLVRRRGQEARLRCSPMKGHSHVYWYRQLPEEGLKFMVYLQKENIIDESGMPKERFSAEFPKEGPSILRIQQVVRGDSAAYFCASSPSEQGLNTEAFFGQGTRLTVV.

The genes are TRBV5-1 and TRBJ1-3; tentatively, D is TRBD1 (5 bases). In germline, CDR1 is SGHRS, CDR2 YFSETQ. The ends were cut back, 0 bases at V and 0 bases at J, with 7 bases in the middle. The CDR3 runs to 15 residues. CDR3 in amino acids: CASSLGQLSGNTIYF. DNA of the CDR3: TGCGCCAGCAGCTTGGGACAGCTCTCTGGAAACACCATATATTTT. Full variable domain (missing parts from reference TRBV5-1 and TRBJ1-3): KAGVTQTPRYLIKTRGQQVTLSCSPISGHRSVSWYQQTPGQGLQFLFEYFSETQRNKGNFPGRFSGRQFSNSRSEMNVSTLELGDSALYLCASSLGQLSGNTIYFGEGSWLTVV.

This chain joins TRBV4-2 and TRBJ2-7, with TRBD2 matching 9 bases. J lost 2 bases, V lost 2 bases, and 16 bases had no gene match. The CDR3 is made up of 19 amino acids. The germline V gene has CDR1 LGHNA and CDR2 YNFKEQ. This CDR3 is CASSQTPGLSGGPPYEQYF. CDR3 in DNA: TGTGCCAGCAGCCAAACCCCCGGACTAAGCGGGGGGCCCCCCTACGAGCAGTACTTC.

This chain joins TRBV9 and TRBJ2-5, with 7 bases that match TRBD1. Trimming cost V 4 bases and J 0 bases; bases outside gene matches: 6. Germline assignment: CDR1 SGDLS and CDR2 YYNGEE. The CDR3 length is 15 residues. In nucleotides, the CDR3 is TGTGCCAGCAGCCCTACGGGACAGTACCAAGAGACCCAGTACTTC. As protein: CASSPTGQYQETQYF.

V usage is TRBV6-5 and J usage is TRBJ1-6; 8 bases map to TRBD1. The ends lost 1 base at V and 9 bases at J; junction bases unmatched: 5. In germline, CDR1 is MNHEY, CDR2 SVGAGI. This CDR3 has 15 residues. The CDR3 sequence is CASSYWTGLISPLHF. DNA for the CDR3: TGTGCCAGCAGTTACTGGACAGGGTTGATTTCACCCCTCCACTTT.

This clone was found a few times. The chain couples TRBV6-1 to TRBJ2-1; 8 bases match TRBD2. Germline V gene data show CDR1 as MNHNS and CDR2 as SASEGT. V gave up 6 bases and J gave up 7 bases; unmatched junction bases: 8. The CDR3 sequence is 14 residues long. In DNA form, the CDR3 reads TGTGCCAGCAGGTCGGGGGGGCCCGGGAATGAGCAGTTCTTC. It codes for CASRSGGPGNEQFF.